Shown below are 25 T cell receptor beta chains from a single sample sequenced in a study of shared clonotypes between healthy human individuals. Sequencing used immunoSEQ multiplex PCR; TCRdb keeps in-frame clones, though not all of them. In the table there are about 2 million clones, about 95% of which are singletons. The naive CD8 fraction comprised CD45RO-negative cells positively selected for CCR7 and excluded terminally differentiated effector memory CD45RA+ cells. The sequencing input was naive CD8+ T cells sorted from blood. The receptors here all came from a man between 18 and 29 years old in good health.

This chain connects TRBV19 to TRBJ1-5; no clear D gene. V lost 1 base and J 5 bases, leaving 9 bases between the germline ends. The CDR3 is 14 residues long. Germline V CDR1 and CDR2: LNHDA, SQIVND (reference sequence). CDR3 protein: CASSIGINDQPQHF. Here the CDR3 DNA reads TGTGCCAGTAGTATAGGCATCAACGATCAGCCCCAGCATTTT.

With regard to this clone: A junction end diverges from the germline sequence, so it may reflect a read error. The chain joins TRBV7-7 to TRBJ1-1; D unresolved. The CDR3 length is 13 residues. Germline V CDR1 and CDR2: SSHAT, FNYEAQ (reference sequence). CDR3 in DNA: TGTGCTAGCAGCCCAATCCAAGGAAGTGAAGCTTTCTTT. This sequence encodes CASSPIQGSEAFF.

In regard to this clone: Other DNA variants within this sample encode the same CDR3. In DNA form, the CDR3 reads TGTGCCAGCAGTTATGGAAACACCATATATTTT. It specifies CASSYGNTIYF. V gene TRBV6-5 combines with J gene TRBJ1-3; D is unclear. V was clipped by 3 bases and J by 3 bases, with 0 bases between them. This CDR3 contains 11 residues. Germline V gene lookup returns CDR1 MNHEY and CDR2 SVGAGI.

The chain joins TRBV11-2 to TRBJ2-3; tentatively, D is TRBD2 (5 bases). The CDR3 length is 15 residues. V was clipped by 4 bases and J by 2 bases, with 13 bases between them. Germline values: CDR1 SGHAT, CDR2 FQNNGV. The CDR3 here is CASSSTRAHTDTQYF. In DNA form, the CDR3 reads TGTGCCAGCAGCTCCACTAGAGCGCACACAGATACGCAGTATTTT.

This rearrangement joins TRBV7-9 to TRBJ2-5, with unresolved D. The CDR3 has 16 residues. CDR1 is SEHNR, CDR2 FQNEAQ, per germline (reference sequence). The germline V and J ends were trimmed by 5 bases and 9 bases, with 25 bases remaining between them. DNA for the CDR3: TGTGCCAGCAGCCCAACGACCGAAGACGGGCCTTGGGCCCAGTACTTC. Translated: CASSPTTEDGPWAQYF.

This clone was recorded once. Other DNA sequences from this sample encode an identical CDR3 as well. V and J are TRBV7-6 and TRBJ2-7; D is unresolved. The CDR3 is 13 residues long. Germline V gene data show CDR1 as SGHVS and CDR2 as FNYEAQ. Trimming left V 2 bases short and J 2 bases short, with 7 bases between. The CDR3 coding sequence is TGTGCCAGCAGCTTAAACGCCGCCTACGAGCAGTACTTC. This encodes CASSLNAAYEQYF. Complete variable domain (other parts from reference TRBV7-6 and TRBJ2-7): GAGVSQSPRYKVTKRGQDVALRCDPISGHVSLYWYRQALGQGPEFLTYFNYEAQQDKSGLPNDRFSAERPEGSISTLTIQRTEQRDSAMYRCASSLNAAYEQYFGPGTRLTVT.

The chain links TRBV29-1 to TRBJ2-7; 9 bases are a match to TRBD1. CDR1 and CDR2 (germline): SQVTM, ANQGSEA. J gave up 2 bases and V 7 bases, and 24 bases lay outside the gene matches. The CDR3 extends over 19 amino acids. CDR3 nucleotides: TGCAGCGCTACAATCCCACCGGGACAGGGAGGGTCTTTGGCCTACGAGCAGTACTTC. This gives the protein CSATIPPGQGGSLAYEQYF.

The V and J genes are TRBV2 and TRBJ2-1; TRBD2 matches at 8 bases. Germline trimming cut 10 bases from V and 6 bases from J; bases unmatched to any gene: 5. Germline CDR1 and CDR2: SNHLY and FYNNEI. There are 12 residues in the CDR3. This chain's CDR3 is CAMGTSRNEQFF. The CDR3 DNA follows: TGTGCCATGGGGACTAGTCGCAATGAGCAGTTCTTC.

V and J are TRBV28 and TRBJ2-3; 8 bases are shared with TRBD2. Germline assignment: CDR1 MDHEN and CDR2 SYDVKM. V shed 4 bases and J 4 bases; nucleotides not matched to a gene: 16. The CDR3 runs to 18 residues. Here the CDR3 reads CASSSRKLAVARADTQYF. The CDR3 region has the DNA TGTGCCAGCAGTTCCCGCAAACTAGCGGTTGCGAGGGCAGATACGCAGTATTTT.

Turning to this clone: The same CDR3 can be traced to other DNA sequences in this sample. The V and J genes are TRBV4-1 and TRBJ2-1; 8 nucleotides match TRBD2. The length of the CDR3 is 13 residues. V lost 4 bases, J lost 7 bases, and 3 bases stayed unmatched. The germline gives CDR1 MGHRA, CDR2 YSYEKL. CDR3 sequence reads: CASSLAGGNEQFF. CDR3 DNA sequence: TGCGCCAGCAGCCTTGCGGGGGGTAATGAGCAGTTCTTC.

This rearrangement joins TRBV5-1 to TRBJ2-7; no clear D. CDR1 is SGHRS, CDR2 YFSETQ, per germline. The CDR3 contains 13 residues. V lost 5 bases, J lost 0 bases, and 9 bases lay in between. The CDR3 sequence: CASRMPSSYEQYF. The DNA of the CDR3 is TGCGCCAGCAGAATGCCCAGCTCCTACGAGCAGTACTTC.

The rearrangement links TRBV6-6 to TRBJ2-5; D is possibly TRBD1 (6 bases). V was trimmed by 8 bases and J by 1 base, leaving 17 bases between them. This CDR3 contains 15 residues. Germline CDR1 and CDR2: MNHNY and SVGAGI (reference sequence). The CDR3 coding sequence is TGTGCCAGCCTAACCGCAGGGGCAGCCCAAGAGACCCAGTACTTC. It translates to CASLTAGAAQETQYF.

Turning to this clone: The sample carries other DNA sequences with the same CDR3. The chain couples TRBV5-1 to TRBJ2-3; perhaps TRBD1 as D (6 bases). Germline loops: CDR1 SGHRS, CDR2 YFSETQ. There are 15 residues in the CDR3. Trimming pared 0 bases from V and 1 base from J, leaving 9 bases between. The CDR3 DNA sequence: TGCGCCAGCAGCTTGGAGGGGGTTGGCACAGATACGCAGTATTTT. Translation: CASSLEGVGTDTQYF. Full variable domain (missing parts from reference TRBV5-1 and TRBJ2-3): KAGVTQTPRYLIKTRGQQVTLSCSPISGHRSVSWYQQTPGQGLQFLFEYFSETQRNKGNFPGRFSGRQFSNSRSEMNVSTLELGDSALYLCASSLEGVGTDTQYFGPGTRLTVL.

The CDR3 is CASSPAWGVSYEQYF. The CDR3 nucleotides are TGTGCCAGCAGTCCCGCTTGGGGGGTTTCCTACGAGCAGTACTTC. J is TRBJ2-7 and V is TRBV6-5; D perhaps matches TRBD2 (6 bases). This CDR3 region has 15 residues. Germline values: CDR1 MNHEY, CDR2 SVGAGI. Between the trimmed V and J ends, which lost 5 bases and 1 base, there was a span of 15 bases.

The chain has TRBV6-5 and TRBJ1-2; D perhaps matches TRBD1 (5 bases). V lost 8 bases, J lost 8 bases, and 15 bases lay in between. This CDR3 is 12 amino acids long. Germline lookup yields CDR1 MNHEY and CDR2 SVGAGI. For the CDR3, the DNA is TGTGCCAGCTGGGGGACCGATCAGGGCTACACCTTC. It encodes CASWGTDQGYTF.

The chain recombines TRBV25-1 with TRBJ2-2, with a possible D match to TRBD1 (5 bases). V dropped 6 bases and J dropped 5 bases, with 13 bases sitting between them. Germline CDR1 MGHDK, CDR2 SYGVNS. The CDR3 is 14 residues long. CDR3 protein: CASSLTRGTGELFF. The CDR3, as DNA: TGTGCCAGCAGCTTGACAAGGGGTACCGGGGAGCTGTTTTTT.

This clone is a singleton in its sample. The chain combines TRBV28 with TRBJ2-2; 11 bases are shared with TRBD1. This CDR3 is built from 17 residues. Per germline, CDR1 MDHEN and CDR2 SYDVKM. V lost 7 bases and J lost 4; bases outside the gene matches: 11. In nucleotides, the CDR3 is TGTGCCAGCACCTCGGGGACAGGGGGATTTGGCACCGGGGAGCTGTTTTTT. Amino acid sequence: CASTSGTGGFGTGELFF. The complete variable domain, with remaining parts taken from reference TRBV28 and TRBJ2-2, reads DVKVTQSSRYLVKRTGEKVFLECVQDMDHENMFWYRQDPGLGLRLIYFSYDVKMKEKGDIPEGYSVSREKKERFSLILESASTNQTSMYLCASTSGTGGFGTGELFFGEGSRLTVL.

V and J are TRBV7-8 and TRBJ2-7; TRBD2 matches at 12 bases. This CDR3 is 17 amino acids long. Per the germline V gene, CDR1 is SGHVS and CDR2 is FQNEAQ. Trimming removed 1 base from V and 0 bases from J; junction bases left unmatched: 4. The CDR3 DNA reads as TGTGCCAGCAGCTTAGGACCGGGACTAGCGGGCTCCTACGAGCAGTACTTC. This sequence encodes CASSLGPGLAGSYEQYF.

This chain links TRBV5-6 with TRBJ1-1, with TRBD1 identical over 9 bases. This CDR3 contains 16 residues. V was clipped by 4 bases and J by 5 bases; unmatched bases: 12. CDR1 is SGHDT, CDR2 YYEEEE, per germline. In DNA form, the CDR3 reads TGTGCCAGCAGCCAGGACAGGGGCGCTGTGGGAACTGAAGCTTTCTTT. Translating gives CASSQDRGAVGTEAFF.

This chain connects TRBV7-8 to TRBJ2-1, with 10 bases that match TRBD2. The junction had 4 bases not matched to a gene; V was cut back by 4 bases and J by 1 base. Germline V gives CDR1 SGHVS, CDR2 FQNEAQ. The CDR3 has 16 residues. CDR3 protein: CASSSVAGGSYNEQFF. The CDR3 DNA follows: TGTGCCAGCAGCTCGGTAGCGGGGGGTTCCTACAATGAGCAGTTCTTC.

As regards this clone: Within the sample, other DNA sequences also encode this same CDR3. The chain is built from TRBV27 and TRBJ2-5; D is perhaps TRBD1 (5 bases). Germline V lookup: CDR1 MNHEY, CDR2 SMNVEV (reference sequence). Trimming took off 0 bases at V and 5 bases at J, with 10 bases between the two ends. This CDR3 contains 14 residues. The DNA for the CDR3 is TGTGCCAGCAGTTTATCAGGGGTTGGGGAGACCCAGTACTTC. As protein: CASSLSGVGETQYF.

The chain uses TRBV14 and TRBJ2-4, with 11 nucleotides matching TRBD2. The CDR3 loop spans 15 amino acids. With 3 bases clipped from V and 4 bases from J, the junction kept 2 bases outside the gene matches. Per germline, CDR1 SGHDN and CDR2 FVKESK. This chain's CDR3 is CASSQGLAVKNIQYF. CDR3 sequence (DNA): TGTGCCAGCAGCCAGGGACTAGCGGTAAAAAACATTCAGTACTTC.

The chain uses TRBV7-9 and TRBJ2-7; the match to TRBD2 covers 7 bases. J was trimmed by 5 bases and V by 1 base; bases with no gene match: 8. The CDR3 is 15 residues long. The germline V gene encodes CDR1 SEHNR and CDR2 FQNEAQ (reference sequence). CDR3 protein: CASSLVGGGPHEQYF. The CDR3 nucleotides are TGTGCCAGCAGCTTAGTGGGGGGAGGGCCGCACGAGCAGTACTTC.

J is TRBJ2-7 and V is TRBV5-6; 7 nucleotides match TRBD1. Germline lookup yields CDR1 SGHDT and CDR2 YYEEEE. The CDR3 totals 14 residues. J lost 0 bases, V lost 4 bases, and 4 bases had no gene match. The CDR3 DNA is TGTGCCAGCAGCGACCGGGACAGCTCCTACGAGCAGTACTTC. Protein sequence: CASSDRDSSYEQYF.

This chain connects TRBV7-9 to TRBJ2-3, with unresolved D. This CDR3 is built from 12 residues. Trimming took 3 bases from V and 6 from J, leaving 7 bases between them. Germline V gene data show CDR1 as SEHNR and CDR2 as FQNEAQ (reference sequence). In nucleotides, the CDR3 is TGTGCCAGCAGCTTTGGGATTGATACGCAGTATTTT. Translated, it gives CASSFGIDTQYF.